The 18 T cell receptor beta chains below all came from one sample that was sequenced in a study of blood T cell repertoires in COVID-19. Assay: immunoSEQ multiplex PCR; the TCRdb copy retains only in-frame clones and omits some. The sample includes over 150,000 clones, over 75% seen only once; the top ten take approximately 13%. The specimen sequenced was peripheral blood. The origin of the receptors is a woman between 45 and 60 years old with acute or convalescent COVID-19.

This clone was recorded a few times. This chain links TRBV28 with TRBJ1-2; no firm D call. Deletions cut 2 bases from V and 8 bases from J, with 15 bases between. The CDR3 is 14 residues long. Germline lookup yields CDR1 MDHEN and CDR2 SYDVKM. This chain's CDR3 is CASSLVSGIWGYTF. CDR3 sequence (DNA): TGTGCCAGCAGTTTAGTCAGCGGGATATGGGGCTACACCTTC.

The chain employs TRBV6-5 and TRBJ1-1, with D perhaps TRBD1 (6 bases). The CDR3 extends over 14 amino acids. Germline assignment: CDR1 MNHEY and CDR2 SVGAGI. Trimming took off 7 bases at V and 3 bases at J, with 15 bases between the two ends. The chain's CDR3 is CASILGGWDTEAFF. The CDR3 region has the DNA TGTGCCAGCATCTTAGGGGGATGGGACACTGAAGCTTTCTTT.

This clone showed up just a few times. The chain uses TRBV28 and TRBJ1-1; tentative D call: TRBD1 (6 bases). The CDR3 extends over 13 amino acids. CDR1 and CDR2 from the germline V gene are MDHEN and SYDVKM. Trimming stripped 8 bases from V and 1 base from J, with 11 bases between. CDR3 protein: CASGRGGNTEAFF. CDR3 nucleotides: TGTGCCAGCGGCAGGGGCGGGAACACTGAAGCTTTCTTT.

CDR3 sequence (DNA): TGCAGTGCTAGAGGGGCCGAGCAGTACTTC. Its protein product is CSARGAEQYF. V gene TRBV20-1 combines with J gene TRBJ2-7; D not certain. The CDR3 is 10 amino acids. Looked up from germline, CDR1 is DFQATT and CDR2 is SNEGSKA (reference sequence). The ends were cut back, 1 base at V and 6 bases at J, with 4 bases in the middle.

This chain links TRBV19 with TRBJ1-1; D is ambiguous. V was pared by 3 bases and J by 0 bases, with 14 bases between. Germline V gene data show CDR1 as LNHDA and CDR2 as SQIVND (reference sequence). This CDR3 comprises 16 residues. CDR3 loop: CASSIPPGHMNTEAFF. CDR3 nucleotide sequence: TGTGCCAGTAGTATTCCGCCAGGCCACATGAACACTGAAGCTTTCTTT.

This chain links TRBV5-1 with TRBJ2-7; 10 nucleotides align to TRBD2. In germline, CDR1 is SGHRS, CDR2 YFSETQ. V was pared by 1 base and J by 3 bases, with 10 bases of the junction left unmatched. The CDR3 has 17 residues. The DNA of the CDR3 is TGCGCCAGCAGCTTGTTTTCGGCCCTAGCGGGAGACTACGAGCAGTACTTC. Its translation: CASSLFSALAGDYEQYF. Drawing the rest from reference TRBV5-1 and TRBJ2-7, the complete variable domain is KAGVTQTPRYLIKTRGQQVTLSCSPISGHRSVSWYQQTPGQGLQFLFEYFSETQRNKGNFPGRFSGRQFSNSRSEMNVSTLELGDSALYLCASSLFSALAGDYEQYFGPGTRLTVT.

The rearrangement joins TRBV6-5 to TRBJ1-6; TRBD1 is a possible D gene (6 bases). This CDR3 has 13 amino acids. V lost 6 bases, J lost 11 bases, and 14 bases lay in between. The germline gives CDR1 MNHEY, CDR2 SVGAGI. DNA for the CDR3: TGTGCCAGCAGACAGGGCCTTAGGGCACCCCTCCACTTT. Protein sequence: CASRQGLRAPLHF.

CDR3 in DNA: TGTGCCAGCTCACCCCCCCTAGCGGAGAATGAGCAGTTCTTC. Translated, it gives CASSPPLAENEQFF. The chain uses TRBV18 and TRBJ2-1; 7 positions match TRBD2. This CDR3 comprises 14 residues. J gave up 7 bases and V 3 bases, and 6 bases lay outside the gene matches. Germline CDR1 KGHSH, CDR2 LQKENI.

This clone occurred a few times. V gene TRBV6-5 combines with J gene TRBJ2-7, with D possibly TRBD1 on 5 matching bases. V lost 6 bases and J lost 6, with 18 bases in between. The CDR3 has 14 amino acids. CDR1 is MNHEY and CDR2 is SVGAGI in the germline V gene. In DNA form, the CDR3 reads TGTGCCAGCAGCCCCACCGACAGTTCAGGCGAGCAGTACTTC. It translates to CASSPTDSSGEQYF.

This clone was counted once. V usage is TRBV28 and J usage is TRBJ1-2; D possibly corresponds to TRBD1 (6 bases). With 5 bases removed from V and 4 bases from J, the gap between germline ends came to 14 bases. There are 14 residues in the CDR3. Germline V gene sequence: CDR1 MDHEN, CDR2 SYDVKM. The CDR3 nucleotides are TGTGCCAGCAGTAAGGCCGACAGGTTCTATGGCTACACCTTC. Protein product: CASSKADRFYGYTF.

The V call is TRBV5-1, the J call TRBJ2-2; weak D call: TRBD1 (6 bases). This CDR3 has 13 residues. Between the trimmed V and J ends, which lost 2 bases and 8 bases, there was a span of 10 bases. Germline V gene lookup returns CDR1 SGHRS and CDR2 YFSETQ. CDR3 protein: CASSFEGTGELFF. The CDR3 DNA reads TGCGCCAGCAGCTTCGAGGGGACAGGGGAGCTGTTTTTT.

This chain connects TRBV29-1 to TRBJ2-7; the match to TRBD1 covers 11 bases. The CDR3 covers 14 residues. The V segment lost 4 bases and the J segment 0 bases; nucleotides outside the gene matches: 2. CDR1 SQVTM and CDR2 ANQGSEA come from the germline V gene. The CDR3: CSVAGTGGSYEQYF. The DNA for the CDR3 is TGCAGCGTTGCCGGGACAGGGGGCTCCTACGAGCAGTACTTC.

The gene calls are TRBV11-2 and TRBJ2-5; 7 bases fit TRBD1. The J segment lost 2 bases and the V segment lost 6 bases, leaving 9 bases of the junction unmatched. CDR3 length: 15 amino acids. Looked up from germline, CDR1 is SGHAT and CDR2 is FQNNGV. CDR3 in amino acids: CASRPKGTAQETQYF. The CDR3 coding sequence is TGTGCCAGCAGACCTAAGGGGACAGCACAAGAGACCCAGTACTTC.

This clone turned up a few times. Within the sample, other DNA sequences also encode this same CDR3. Here the CDR3 reads CSASWGGSYEQYF. CDR3 DNA sequence: TGCAGTGCTAGTTGGGGCGGATCCTACGAGCAGTACTTC. J is TRBJ2-7 and V is TRBV20-1; tentative D call: TRBD1 (5 bases). Trimming cost V 3 bases and J 1 base, with 10 bases left between them. This CDR3 spans 13 amino acids. Germline V CDR1 and CDR2: DFQATT, SNEGSKA (reference sequence).

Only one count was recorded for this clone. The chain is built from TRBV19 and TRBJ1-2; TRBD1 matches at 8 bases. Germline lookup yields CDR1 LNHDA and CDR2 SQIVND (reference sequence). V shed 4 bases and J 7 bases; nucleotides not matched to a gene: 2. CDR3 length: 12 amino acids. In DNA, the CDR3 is TGTGCCAGTAGTACAGGGGGCATTGGCTACACCTTC. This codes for CASSTGGIGYTF.

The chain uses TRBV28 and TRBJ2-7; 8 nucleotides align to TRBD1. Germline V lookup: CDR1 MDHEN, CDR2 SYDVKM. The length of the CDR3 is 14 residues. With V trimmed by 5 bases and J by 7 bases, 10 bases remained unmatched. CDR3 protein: CASSPDRGLYEQYF. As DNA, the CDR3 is TGTGCCAGCAGTCCCGACAGGGGTCTGTATGAGCAGTACTTC.

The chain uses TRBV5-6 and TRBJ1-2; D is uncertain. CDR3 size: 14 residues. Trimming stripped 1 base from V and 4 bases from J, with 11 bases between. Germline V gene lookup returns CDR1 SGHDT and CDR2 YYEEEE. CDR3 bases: TGTGCCAGCAGCTTGAGTTCGGGTCCCTATGGCTACACCTTC. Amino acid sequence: CASSLSSGPYGYTF.

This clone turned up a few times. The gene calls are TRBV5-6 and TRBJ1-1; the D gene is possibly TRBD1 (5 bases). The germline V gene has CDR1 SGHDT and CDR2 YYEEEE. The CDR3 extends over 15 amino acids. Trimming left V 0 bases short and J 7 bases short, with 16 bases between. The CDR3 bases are TGTGCCAGCAGCTTGGGGCCAGGGAGGATACTTGAAGCTTTCTTT. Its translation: CASSLGPGRILEAFF.